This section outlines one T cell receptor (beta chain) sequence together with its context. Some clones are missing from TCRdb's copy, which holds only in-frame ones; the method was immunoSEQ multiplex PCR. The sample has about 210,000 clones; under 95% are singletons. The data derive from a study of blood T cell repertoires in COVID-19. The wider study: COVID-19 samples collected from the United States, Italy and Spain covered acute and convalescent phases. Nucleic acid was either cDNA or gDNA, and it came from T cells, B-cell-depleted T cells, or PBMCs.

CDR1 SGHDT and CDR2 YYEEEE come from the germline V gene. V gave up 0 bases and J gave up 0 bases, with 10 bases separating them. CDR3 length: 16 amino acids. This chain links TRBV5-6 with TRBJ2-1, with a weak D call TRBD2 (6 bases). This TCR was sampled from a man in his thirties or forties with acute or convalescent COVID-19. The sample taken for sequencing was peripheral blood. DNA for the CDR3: TGTGCCAGCAGCTTGGTAGGCGGGAACTCCTACAATGAGCAGTTCTTC. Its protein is CASSLVGGNSYNEQFF.